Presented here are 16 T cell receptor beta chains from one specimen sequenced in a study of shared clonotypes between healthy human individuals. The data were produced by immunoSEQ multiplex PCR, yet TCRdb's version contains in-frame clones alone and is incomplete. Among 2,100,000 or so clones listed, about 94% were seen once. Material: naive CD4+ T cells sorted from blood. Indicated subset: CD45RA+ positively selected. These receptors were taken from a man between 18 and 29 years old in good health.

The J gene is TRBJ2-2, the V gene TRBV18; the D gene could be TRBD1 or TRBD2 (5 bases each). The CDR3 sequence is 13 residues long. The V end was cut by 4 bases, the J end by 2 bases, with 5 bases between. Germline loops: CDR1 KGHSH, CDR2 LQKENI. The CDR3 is CASSRDNTGELFF. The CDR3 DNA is TGTGCCAGCTCACGGGACAACACCGGGGAGCTGTTTTTT.

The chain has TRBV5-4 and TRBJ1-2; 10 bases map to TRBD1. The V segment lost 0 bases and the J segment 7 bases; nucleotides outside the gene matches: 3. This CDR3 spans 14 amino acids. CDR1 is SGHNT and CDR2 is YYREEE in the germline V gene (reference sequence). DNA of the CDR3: TGTGCCAGCAGCTTGGGACAGGGGGCGGGTGGCTACACCTTC. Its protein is CASSLGQGAGGYTF.

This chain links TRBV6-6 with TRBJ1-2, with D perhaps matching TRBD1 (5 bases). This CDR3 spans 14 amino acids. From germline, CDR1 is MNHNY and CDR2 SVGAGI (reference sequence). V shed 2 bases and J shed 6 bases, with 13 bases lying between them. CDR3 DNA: TGTGCCAGCAGTTACCTCCAGGGTGCGGATGGCTACACCTTC. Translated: CASSYLQGADGYTF.

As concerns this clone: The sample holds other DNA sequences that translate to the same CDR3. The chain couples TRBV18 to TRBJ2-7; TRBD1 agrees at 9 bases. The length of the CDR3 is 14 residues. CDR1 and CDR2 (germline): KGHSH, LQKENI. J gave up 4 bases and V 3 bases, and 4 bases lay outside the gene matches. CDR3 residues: CASSPTGGGYEQYF. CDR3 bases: TGTGCCAGCTCACCTACAGGGGGCGGTTACGAGCAGTACTTC. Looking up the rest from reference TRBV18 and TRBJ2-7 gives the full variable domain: NAGVMQNPRHLVRRRGQEARLRCSPMKGHSHVYWYRQLPEEGLKFMVYLQKENIIDESGMPKERFSAEFPKEGPSILRIQQVVRGDSAAYFCASSPTGGGYEQYFGPGTRLTVT.

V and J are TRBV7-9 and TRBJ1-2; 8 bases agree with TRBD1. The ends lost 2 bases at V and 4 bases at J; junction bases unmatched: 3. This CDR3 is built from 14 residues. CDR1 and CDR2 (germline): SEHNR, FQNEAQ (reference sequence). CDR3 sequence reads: CASSLPQGAYGYTF. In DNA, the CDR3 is TGTGCCAGCAGCTTACCCCAGGGGGCCTATGGCTACACCTTC.

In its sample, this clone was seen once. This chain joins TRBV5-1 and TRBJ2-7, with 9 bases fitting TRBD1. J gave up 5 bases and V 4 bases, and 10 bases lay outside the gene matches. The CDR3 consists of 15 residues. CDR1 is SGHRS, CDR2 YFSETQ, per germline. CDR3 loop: CASSISGDRVHEQYF. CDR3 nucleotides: TGCGCCAGCAGCATCTCCGGGGACAGGGTCCACGAGCAGTACTTC. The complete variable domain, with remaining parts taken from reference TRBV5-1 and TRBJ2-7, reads KAGVTQTPRYLIKTRGQQVTLSCSPISGHRSVSWYQQTPGQGLQFLFEYFSETQRNKGNFPGRFSGRQFSNSRSEMNVSTLELGDSALYLCASSISGDRVHEQYFGPGTRLTVT.

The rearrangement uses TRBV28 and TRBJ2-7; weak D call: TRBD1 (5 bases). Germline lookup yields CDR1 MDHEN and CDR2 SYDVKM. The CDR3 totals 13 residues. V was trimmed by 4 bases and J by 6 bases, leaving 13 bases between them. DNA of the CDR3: TGTGCCAGCAGTTCCTTAGGGGTCCGCGAGCAGTACTTC. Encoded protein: CASSSLGVREQYF.

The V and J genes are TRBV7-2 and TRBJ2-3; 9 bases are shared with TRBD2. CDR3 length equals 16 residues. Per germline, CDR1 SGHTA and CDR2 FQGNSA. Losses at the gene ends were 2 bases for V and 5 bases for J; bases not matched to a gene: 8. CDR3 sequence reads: CASSLLGAGGGDTQYF. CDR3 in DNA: TGTGCCAGCAGCTTATTGGGAGCGGGAGGAGGAGATACGCAGTATTTT.

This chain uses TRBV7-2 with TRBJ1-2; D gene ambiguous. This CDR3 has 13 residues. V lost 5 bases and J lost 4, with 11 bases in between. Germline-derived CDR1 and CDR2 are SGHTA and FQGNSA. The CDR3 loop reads CASSLLPSYGYTF. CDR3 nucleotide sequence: TGTGCCAGCAGCCTTCTGCCTTCCTATGGCTACACCTTC. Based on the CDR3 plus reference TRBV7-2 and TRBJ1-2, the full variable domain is GAGVSQSPSNKVTEKGKDVELRCDPISGHTALYWYRQSLGQGLEFLIYFQGNSAPDKSGLPSDRFSAERTGGSVSTLTIQRTQQEDSAVYLCASSLLPSYGYTFGSGTRLTVV.

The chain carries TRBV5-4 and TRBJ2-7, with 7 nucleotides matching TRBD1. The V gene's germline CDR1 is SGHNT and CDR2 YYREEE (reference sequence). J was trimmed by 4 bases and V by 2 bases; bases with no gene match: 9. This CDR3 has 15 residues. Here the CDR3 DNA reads TGTGCCAGCAGCTTTGGAGGTCAGGGGGTGTACGAGCAGTACTTC. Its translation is CASSFGGQGVYEQYF.

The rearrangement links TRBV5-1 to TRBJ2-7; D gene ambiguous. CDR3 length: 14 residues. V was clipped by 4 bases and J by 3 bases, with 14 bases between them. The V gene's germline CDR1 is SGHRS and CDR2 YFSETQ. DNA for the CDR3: TGCGCCAGCAGCAGAACGGCAGACTTCTACGAGCAGTACTTC. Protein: CASSRTADFYEQYF.

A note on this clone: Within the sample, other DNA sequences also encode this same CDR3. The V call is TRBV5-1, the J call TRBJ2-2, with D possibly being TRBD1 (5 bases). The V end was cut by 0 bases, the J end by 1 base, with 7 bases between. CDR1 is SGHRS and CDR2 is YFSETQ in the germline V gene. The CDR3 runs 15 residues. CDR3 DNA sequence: TGCGCCAGCAGCTTGGGACAGCTGAACACCGGGGAGCTGTTTTTT. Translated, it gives CASSLGQLNTGELFF. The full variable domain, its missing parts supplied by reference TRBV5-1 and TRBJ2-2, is KAGVTQTPRYLIKTRGQQVTLSCSPISGHRSVSWYQQTPGQGLQFLFEYFSETQRNKGNFPGRFSGRQFSNSRSEMNVSTLELGDSALYLCASSLGQLNTGELFFGEGSRLTVL.

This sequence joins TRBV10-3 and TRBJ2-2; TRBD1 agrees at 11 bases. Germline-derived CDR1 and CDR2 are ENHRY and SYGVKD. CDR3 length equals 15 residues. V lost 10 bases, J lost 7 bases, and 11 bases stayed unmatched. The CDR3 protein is CATRTGGESGGELFF. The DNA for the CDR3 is TGTGCCACACGGACAGGGGGCGAGAGTGGCGGGGAGCTGTTTTTT.

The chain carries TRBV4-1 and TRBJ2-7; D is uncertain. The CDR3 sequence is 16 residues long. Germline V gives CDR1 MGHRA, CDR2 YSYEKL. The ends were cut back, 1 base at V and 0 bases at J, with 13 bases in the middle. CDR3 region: CASSQGPASASYEQYF. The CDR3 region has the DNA TGCGCCAGCAGCCAAGGGCCGGCGTCGGCCTCCTACGAGCAGTACTTC.

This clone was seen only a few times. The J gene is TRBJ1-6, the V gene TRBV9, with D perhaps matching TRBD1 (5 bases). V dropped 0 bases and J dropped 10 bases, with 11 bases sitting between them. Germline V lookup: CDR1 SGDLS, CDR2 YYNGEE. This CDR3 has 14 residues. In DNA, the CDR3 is TGTGCCAGCAGCGTAGAGGCAGGGCAATCACCCCTCCACTTT. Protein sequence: CASSVEAGQSPLHF.

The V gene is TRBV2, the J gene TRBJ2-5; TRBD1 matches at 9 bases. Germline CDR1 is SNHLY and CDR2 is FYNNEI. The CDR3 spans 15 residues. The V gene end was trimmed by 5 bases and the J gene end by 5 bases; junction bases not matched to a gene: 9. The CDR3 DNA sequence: TGTGCCAGCAGTCGCCCCCGGGACAGGGCGGAGACCCAGTACTTC. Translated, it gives CASSRPRDRAETQYF.